The clone carrying this T cell receptor beta chain appeared a few times. Per the original methods: Reference gene primer amplification in the assay estimated nucleated cell counts. The assay was immunoSEQ multiplex PCR, and TCRdb's table has in-frame clones only and misses some. V and J calls and clone size come straight from that table; D and trimming were deduced from the DNA. The table records approximately 190,000 clones, 80% of them present only once. The sample originates from a study of blood T cell repertoires in COVID-19. The overall study: Whether acute or convalescent, the COVID-19 samples came from the United States, Italy and Spain. PBMCs, B-cell-depleted T cells, or T cells provided the cDNA or gDNA that made up the material.

The source is a man between 60 and 75 years old with acute or convalescent COVID-19. The sequencing input was peripheral blood.

Here the CDR3 DNA reads TGTGCCAGCAGCCGCACAGGCTCCATGGGCGAGCAGTACTTC. Translation gives CASSRTGSMGEQYF. The chain carries TRBV3-1 (or the pseudogene TRBV3-2) and TRBJ2-7, with a tentative D call TRBD1 (5 bases). Germline V gene lookup returns CDR1 LGHDT and CDR2 YNNKEL (reference sequence). The length of the CDR3 is 14 residues. V shed 4 bases and J shed 6 bases, with 16 bases lying between them.